A single sample is the source of the 9 T cell receptor beta chains below, sequenced in a study of human T cells and chemical hapten exposure. MiXCR, applied by TCRdb to the RACE reads, yields one record per CDR3 protein. The sample carries 80,000 to 95,000 distinct CDR3 sequences, approximately 10% recorded once. The time point here: patch test 2, 6 weeks after DPC sensitization. Treatment indicated: therapeutic diphenylcyclopropenone sensitization with weekly scalp DPC. The sequenced sample was whole blood, obtained in connection with sensitization to the hapten diphenylcyclopropenone (DPC). The source is a man aged 40-49 years with alopecia areata. Some clones in this sample may be carry-over from other donors' samples.

The chain carries TRBV25-1 and TRBJ1-1; D ambiguous. The length of the CDR3 is 15 residues. CDR1 is MGHDK and CDR2 is SYGVNS in the germline V gene. V lost 6 bases and J lost 3, with 17 bases in between. In DNA, the CDR3 is TGTGCCAGCAGACAAAAGGGCATGGGTTACACTGAAGCTTTCTTT. Encoded protein: CASRQKGMGYTEAFF.

In the case of this clonotype: One end of the junction fails to match germline, which may point to a read error. The rearrangement joins TRBV4-3 to TRBJ2-3; tentatively, D is TRBD1 or TRBD2 (5 bases each). The CDR3 runs 16 residues. CDR1 and CDR2 (germline): LGHNA, YSLEER. The CDR3 loop is CAGSQGEGGYTDTQYF. The CDR3 nucleotides read TGCGCCGGCAGCCAGGGCGAGGGCGGTTACACAGATACGCAGTATTTT.

This chain uses TRBV4-3 with TRBJ2-6; 8 positions match TRBD1. This CDR3 is 18 amino acids long. J gave up 2 bases and V 2 bases, and 8 bases lay outside the gene matches. Germline lookup yields CDR1 LGHNA and CDR2 YSLEER. CDR3 nucleotide sequence: TGCGCCAGCAGCCAATCCTACAGGGGGTTTGCTGGGGCCAACGTCCTGACTTTC. It specifies CASSQSYRGFAGANVLTF.

This clonotype was found a few times. The rearrangement links TRBV7-2 to TRBJ2-1; 8 nucleotides agree with TRBD1. This CDR3 has 15 amino acids. The junction had 8 bases not matched to a gene; V was cut back by 2 bases and J by 8 bases. CDR1 SGHTA and CDR2 FQGNSA come from the germline V gene. The DNA of the CDR3 is TGTGCCAGCAGCTTACATTCAGGGGGCGAATATGAGCAGTTCTTC. Amino acid sequence: CASSLHSGGEYEQFF.

There are a few counts of this clonotype. The rearrangement links TRBV2 to TRBJ2-4, with 9 positions matching TRBD2. There are 23 residues in the CDR3. The J segment lost 2 bases and the V segment lost 3 bases, leaving 26 bases of the junction unmatched. Germline V gene data show CDR1 as SNHLY and CDR2 as FYNNEI. This CDR3 reads CASSDGPRAGGWPRSGTKNIQYF. The CDR3 DNA sequence: TGTGCCAGCAGTGACGGTCCCCGAGCGGGAGGTTGGCCCCGTAGCGGGACCAAAAACATTCAGTACTTC.

This chain uses TRBV9 with TRBJ2-5; 10 bases are shared with TRBD2. The germline CDR1 and CDR2 sequences are SGDLS and YYNGEE. The CDR3 contains 14 residues. The V gene end was trimmed by 3 bases and the J gene end by 4 bases; junction bases not matched to a gene: 3. CDR3 protein: CASSAGTSAETQYF. In DNA, the CDR3 is TGTGCCAGCAGCGCCGGGACTAGCGCAGAGACCCAGTACTTC.

V gene TRBV25-1 combines with J gene TRBJ2-5; either TRBD1 or TRBD2 may supply D (6 bases each). Germline V gene lookup returns CDR1 MGHDK and CDR2 SYGVNS. This CDR3 is 15 amino acids long. V lost 2 bases to trimming and J lost 5 bases, with 15 bases between them. CDR3: CASSEGRGLGETQYF. DNA of the CDR3: TGTGCCAGCAGTGAAGGTCGGGGGCTGGGGGAGACCCAGTACTTC.

The chain combines TRBV11-2 with TRBJ2-5; TRBD2 agrees at 7 bases. V lost 5 bases and J lost 4; bases outside the gene matches: 10. Per germline, CDR1 SGHAT and CDR2 FQNNGV. This CDR3 comprises 15 residues. CDR3 DNA sequence: TGTGCCAGCAGCCCCTCGGGAGTAGCGGGAGAGACCCAGTACTTC. This codes for CASSPSGVAGETQYF. The variable domain in full, completed from reference TRBV11-2 and TRBJ2-5, reads EAGVAQSPRYKIIEKRQSVAFWCNPISGHATLYWYQQILGQGPKLLIQFQNNGVVDDSQLPKDRFSAERLKGVDSTLKIQPAKLEDSAVYLCASSPSGVAGETQYFGPGTRLLVL.

This sequence joins TRBV12-3 or TRBV12-4 and TRBJ1-1; D is possibly TRBD1 (5 bases). The CDR3 totals 15 residues. Trimming took 4 bases from V and 0 from J, leaving 12 bases between them. DNA of the CDR3: TGTGCCAGCAGTTCCCCCGACAGATTGAACACTGAAGCTTTCTTT. As protein: CASSSPDRLNTEAFF.